Each of the 25 T cell receptor beta chains below was sequenced from the same sample in a study of shared clonotypes between healthy human individuals. Naive CD8 cells comprised CD45RO-negative, CCR7-positively selected cells, excluding terminally differentiated effector memory CD45RA+ cells. Produced via immunoSEQ multiplex PCR; TCRdb's table is partial and in-frame only. The sample has nearly 2 million clones, 85% to 95% seen once. The sample consisted of naive CD8+ T cells sorted from blood. These receptor sequences come from a man younger than 30 in good health.

The chain carries TRBV13 and TRBJ2-1; TRBD1 or TRBD2 may be the D gene (5 bases each). Germline assignment: CDR1 PRHDT and CDR2 FYEKMQ (reference sequence). The CDR3 has 15 amino acids. V was pared by 1 base and J by 5 bases, with 12 bases between. DNA for the CDR3: TGTGCCAGCAGCTTAGAGGGACCAGTAAACAATGAGCAGTTCTTC. Translation: CASSLEGPVNNEQFF.

A word on this clone: This CDR3 is also generated by other DNA sequences in the sample. The chain joins TRBV6-6 to TRBJ1-2; D not resolved. Deletions cut 0 bases from V and 4 bases from J, with 6 bases between. CDR1 is MNHNY and CDR2 is SVGAGI in the germline V gene (reference sequence). This CDR3 comprises 13 residues. The CDR3 DNA reads TGTGCCAGCAGTTACTCTGCAGGCTATGGCTACACCTTC. Residues: CASSYSAGYGYTF.

The CDR3 region is CASTPLPVYEQYF. The CDR3 DNA reads TGTGCCAGCACCCCTCTCCCCGTTTACGAGCAGTACTTC. This sequence joins TRBV7-9 and TRBJ2-7; D gene unclear. Per the germline V gene, CDR1 is SEHNR and CDR2 is FQNEAQ (reference sequence). V was shortened by 7 bases and J by 4 bases, with 14 bases between the two germline ends. This CDR3 has 13 residues.

The chain carries TRBV7-9 and TRBJ2-7; tentative D call: TRBD2 (5 bases). Per the germline V gene, CDR1 is SEHNR and CDR2 is FQNEAQ (reference sequence). The V end was cut by 4 bases, the J end by 3 bases, with 16 bases between. The CDR3 sequence is 15 residues long. CDR3 in DNA: TGTGCCAGCAGCTACCACAAGGAGGAGTACTACGAGCAGTACTTC. It is translated as CASSYHKEEYYEQYF.

This clone has only one observation. The rearrangement uses TRBV5-1 and TRBJ1-4; 11 positions agree with TRBD1. CDR3 length: 18 residues. Germline assignment: CDR1 SGHRS and CDR2 YFSETQ. V shed 4 bases and J 5 bases; nucleotides not matched to a gene: 13. The CDR3 region has the DNA TGCGCCAGCAGCACTGCGGGGACAGGGGGGCTCCCGAATGAAAAACTGTTTTTT. Amino acids: CASSTAGTGGLPNEKLFF.

The chain is built from TRBV5-4 and TRBJ2-3; D not resolved. The germline CDR1 and CDR2 sequences are SGHNT and YYREEE (reference sequence). The CDR3 is 14 amino acids. Trimming shortened V by 2 bases and J by 0 bases, and 7 bases separated the two germline ends. The CDR3 is CASSFGASTDTQYF. CDR3 DNA: TGTGCCAGCAGCTTCGGTGCTAGCACAGATACGCAGTATTTT.

The rearrangement uses TRBV6-6 and TRBJ2-2; D is undetermined. V gave up 8 bases and J gave up 8 bases, with 6 bases separating them. The germline V gene has CDR1 MNHNY and CDR2 SVGAGI (reference sequence). This CDR3 is 10 amino acids long. As DNA, the CDR3 is TGTGCCAGCCCTAGGGGGGAGCTGTTTTTT. Protein sequence: CASPRGELFF.

The V call is TRBV27, the J call TRBJ2-1, with 12 positions matching TRBD2. The germline CDR1 and CDR2 sequences are MNHEY and SMNVEV (reference sequence). Trimming removed 4 bases from V and 8 bases from J; junction bases left unmatched: 12. The CDR3 is 17 residues long. Written as DNA, the CDR3 is TGTGCCAGCAGTTCCATTCCGACTAGCGGGAGCAGGGATGAGCAGTTCTTC. Its translation is CASSSIPTSGSRDEQFF.

With respect to this clone: Other nucleotide sequences from this sample produce the same CDR3. This chain uses TRBV27 with TRBJ2-1, with 8 bases that match TRBD2. V shed 2 bases, J shed 0 bases, and the junction held 3 bases outside the gene matches. Germline V lookup: CDR1 MNHEY, CDR2 SMNVEV (reference sequence). CDR3 length: 16 amino acids. The CDR3 DNA sequence: TGTGCCAGCAGTTTAGCGAGCGGGAGCTCCTACAATGAGCAGTTCTTC. As protein: CASSLASGSSYNEQFF.

For this clone: Within the sample, other DNA sequences also encode this same CDR3. CDR3 nucleotides: TGTGCCAGCAGTTTAGGCCGGGGGAACACTGAAGCTTTCTTT. It encodes CASSLGRGNTEAFF. The chain employs TRBV27 and TRBJ1-1; no clear D gene. Germline CDR1 MNHEY, CDR2 SMNVEV (reference sequence). This CDR3 is 14 amino acids long. V lost 2 bases and J 1 base, leaving 8 bases between the germline ends.

The chain uses TRBV7-8 and TRBJ2-5; 7 bases fit TRBD2. Germline trimming cut 3 bases from V and 1 base from J; bases unmatched to any gene: 5. The CDR3 covers 15 residues. The germline V gene has CDR1 SGHVS and CDR2 FQNEAQ. DNA for the CDR3: TGTGCCAGCAGCTTTCTCGGGGGGATCCAAGAGACCCAGTACTTC. It encodes CASSFLGGIQETQYF.

This rearrangement joins TRBV6-6 to TRBJ1-2; D gene ambiguous. The germline V gene encodes CDR1 MNHNY and CDR2 SVGAGI (reference sequence). Trimming shortened V by 2 bases and J by 6 bases, and 10 bases separated the two germline ends. The CDR3 spans 13 residues. DNA for the CDR3: TGTGCCAGCAGTTACCCCTCGATTGATGGCTACACCTTC. This codes for CASSYPSIDGYTF.

The genes are TRBV4-1 and TRBJ2-3, with D possibly being TRBD1 (6 bases). Germline V CDR1 and CDR2: MGHRA, YSYEKL. Trimming removed 4 bases at V and 4 bases at J, with 18 bases between. This CDR3 has 16 residues. CDR3 loop: CASSPFHTGFPDTQYF. The CDR3 DNA reads as TGCGCCAGCAGCCCATTTCATACAGGGTTTCCAGATACGCAGTATTTT.

The chain carries TRBV27 and TRBJ2-7; 8 positions match TRBD1. The CDR3 has 16 residues. CDR1 and CDR2 (germline): MNHEY, SMNVEV (reference sequence). V lost 3 bases to trimming and J lost 1 base; unmatched junction nucleotides: 8. The CDR3 sequence is CASSFQPGGFSYEQYF. The CDR3, as DNA: TGTGCCAGCAGTTTCCAGCCAGGGGGCTTTTCCTACGAGCAGTACTTC.

CDR3 nucleotide sequence: TGTGCCAGCAGTTACGAACCCCGGGCCTACAATGAGCAGTTCTTC. Its protein product is CASSYEPRAYNEQFF. The chain employs TRBV6-5 and TRBJ2-1; D gene ambiguous. This CDR3 region has 15 residues. Trimming cost V 2 bases and J 2 bases, with 10 bases left between them. In germline, CDR1 is MNHEY, CDR2 SVGAGI.

About this clone: This sample includes further DNA sequences coding for the same CDR3. This rearrangement joins TRBV19 to TRBJ2-7, with 9 positions matching TRBD1. The ends lost 3 bases at V and 4 bases at J; junction bases unmatched: 4. This CDR3 comprises 14 residues. CDR1 is LNHDA, CDR2 SQIVND, per germline (reference sequence). CDR3 amino acids: CASSIGTGTYEQYF. The CDR3 region has the DNA TGTGCCAGTAGTATCGGGACAGGGACATACGAGCAGTACTTC.

The chain combines TRBV27 with TRBJ2-7; no clear D. This CDR3 is built from 13 residues. Germline V gene lookup returns CDR1 MNHEY and CDR2 SMNVEV (reference sequence). V was trimmed by 5 bases and J by 3 bases, leaving 11 bases between them. CDR3 residues: CASSEYRHYEQYF. CDR3 nucleotide sequence: TGTGCCAGCAGTGAATACCGACACTACGAGCAGTACTTC.

Regarding this clone: Germline and junction disagree at one end, which may indicate a read error. This rearrangement joins TRBV5-5 to TRBJ1-2; a possible D gene is TRBD1 (5 bases). The CDR3 has 13 amino acids. Germline CDR1 is SGHKS and CDR2 is YYEKEE (reference sequence). CDR3 nucleotides: TGTGCCAGCAGCTTGGGGGGCGTCTATAGCTACACCTTC. Its translation is CASSLGGVYSYTF.

This chain joins TRBV5-6 and TRBJ2-1; weak D call: TRBD2 (6 bases). The V gene lost 4 bases and the J gene lost 6 bases, with 23 bases spanning the gap. This CDR3 spans 17 amino acids. In germline, CDR1 is SGHDT, CDR2 YYEEEE. CDR3 sequence: CASSPNTRAGSFNEQFF. DNA of the CDR3: TGTGCCAGCAGCCCCAACACTCGAGCGGGTTCTTTCAATGAGCAGTTCTTC.

The rearrangement links TRBV6-5 to TRBJ2-2; D may be TRBD1 or TRBD2 (7 bases each). Trimming left V 7 bases short and J 5 bases short, with 11 bases between. The CDR3 runs 13 residues. Germline V lookup: CDR1 MNHEY, CDR2 SVGAGI. The CDR3 is CASTQGGTGELFF. The DNA for the CDR3 is TGTGCCAGCACCCAGGGGGGGACCGGGGAGCTGTTTTTT.

This rearrangement joins TRBV19 to TRBJ2-7; possibly TRBD1 for D (8 bases). Germline V gene data show CDR1 as LNHDA and CDR2 as SQIVND (reference sequence). The V end lost 7 bases, the J end lost 7 bases, and 14 bases lay between the germline ends. The CDR3 length is 12 residues. The CDR3 bases are TGTGCCAGTAAGATACAGGGGGGGGAGCAGTACTTC. This encodes CASKIQGGEQYF.

The chain is built from TRBV9 and TRBJ2-3; tentatively, D is TRBD1 (5 bases). V dropped 0 bases and J dropped 5 bases, with 13 bases sitting between them. Germline V lookup: CDR1 SGDLS, CDR2 YYNGEE. The CDR3 consists of 15 residues. CDR3 residues: CASSVVAGKVDTQYF. DNA for the CDR3: TGTGCCAGCAGCGTAGTGGCAGGGAAAGTAGATACGCAGTATTTT.

The V and J genes are TRBV9 and TRBJ2-3; possibly TRBD2 for D (6 bases). V lost 4 bases and J lost 0, with 15 bases in between. This CDR3 is 16 amino acids long. Germline loops: CDR1 SGDLS, CDR2 YYNGEE. The CDR3 is CASSTSRETSTDTQYF. The CDR3 DNA reads as TGTGCCAGCAGCACTAGCAGGGAGACTAGCACAGATACGCAGTATTTT.

The genes are TRBV29-1 and TRBJ2-1, with a weak D call TRBD1 (5 bases). V was pared by 3 bases and J by 0 bases, with 18 bases between. CDR1 is SQVTM, CDR2 ANQGSEA, per germline. The CDR3 is made up of 17 amino acids. The DNA for the CDR3 is TGCAGCGTTGATGGGGCCGGAACCGGTAGCTCCTACAATGAGCAGTTCTTC. Translation gives CSVDGAGTGSSYNEQFF.

The V gene is TRBV11-2, the J gene TRBJ2-7, with TRBD2 identical over 9 bases. The length of the CDR3 is 16 residues. V lost 5 bases and J lost 5; bases outside the gene matches: 13. Germline loops: CDR1 SGHAT, CDR2 FQNNGV. CDR3 sequence reads: CASSPPGLAGWNEQYF. The CDR3 DNA follows: TGTGCCAGCAGCCCCCCGGGGCTAGCGGGATGGAACGAGCAGTACTTC. The full variable domain, with the rest looked up from reference TRBV11-2 and TRBJ2-7, is EAGVAQSPRYKIIEKRQSVAFWCNPISGHATLYWYQQILGQGPKLLIQFQNNGVVDDSQLPKDRFSAERLKGVDSTLKIQPAKLEDSAVYLCASSPPGLAGWNEQYFGPGTRLTVT.